One sample yielded the 30 T cell receptor beta chains listed below, sequenced in a study of blood T cell repertoires in COVID-19. Method: immunoSEQ multiplex PCR; TCRdb's copy keeps in-frame clones and lacks some. The data hold approximately 120,000 clones, with roughly 84% observed a single time. Sequencing was performed on peripheral blood. The receptor source for this set is a woman aged 45 to 65 with acute or convalescent COVID-19.

This clone was observed a few times. J is TRBJ2-4 and V is TRBV2; tentatively, D is TRBD2 (6 bases). From germline, CDR1 is SNHLY and CDR2 FYNNEI. Trimming left V 0 bases short and J 15 bases short, with 9 bases between. The CDR3 loop spans 11 amino acids. DNA of the CDR3: TGTGCCAGCAGTGAAGCGGGACTGTGGTACTTC. Translated, it gives CASSEAGLWYF.

The chain has TRBV2 and TRBJ1-2; no definite D call. The V end lost 4 bases, the J end lost 4 bases, and 7 bases lay between the germline ends. Germline CDR1 reads SNHLY; CDR2 reads FYNNEI. The CDR3 is made up of 12 amino acids. CDR3 sequence (DNA): TGTGCCAGCAGTGTACGGAGCTATGGCTACACCTTC. It encodes CASSVRSYGYTF. The full variable domain, rest sourced from reference TRBV2 and TRBJ1-2, is EPEVTQTPSHQVTQMGQEVILRCVPISNHLYFYWYRQILGQKVEFLVSFYNNEISEKSEIFDDQFSVERPDGSNFTLKIRSTKLEDSAMYFCASSVRSYGYTFGSGTRLTVV.

This clone was seen a handful of times. Different DNA sequences within this sample yield the same CDR3. The V gene is TRBV19, the J gene TRBJ1-3; TRBD1 might be the D (5 bases). Germline V lookup: CDR1 LNHDA, CDR2 SQIVND (reference sequence). The CDR3 has 14 amino acids. Deletions cut 3 bases from V and 1 base from J, with 7 bases between. CDR3 bases: TGTGCCAGTAGTATTCGGGGGTCTGGAAACACCATATATTTT. Protein sequence: CASSIRGSGNTIYF.

The genes are TRBV5-1 and TRBJ2-2; 7 nucleotides match TRBD1. J lost 2 bases, V lost 3 bases, and 4 bases had no gene match. This CDR3 is built from 15 residues. In germline, CDR1 is SGHRS, CDR2 YFSETQ. The CDR3 spells CASSSGQSNTGELFF. CDR3 coding DNA: TGCGCCAGCAGCTCGGGACAGTCAAACACCGGGGAGCTGTTTTTT.

The chain couples TRBV6-5 to TRBJ1-4; D is unclear. CDR1 is MNHEY, CDR2 SVGAGI, per germline. Between the trimmed V and J ends, which lost 7 bases and 7 bases, there was a span of 13 bases. The CDR3 is 13 amino acids. The CDR3: CASKVPGSEKLFF. CDR3 coding DNA: TGTGCCAGCAAGGTTCCGGGAAGTGAAAAACTGTTTTTT.

The chain uses TRBV5-1 and TRBJ1-2, with D unclear. This CDR3 comprises 14 residues. Looked up from germline, CDR1 is SGHRS and CDR2 is YFSETQ. V was pared by 2 bases and J by 3 bases, with 11 bases between. CDR3 sequence reads: CASSLMRGDYGYTF. DNA of the CDR3: TGCGCCAGCAGCTTAATGCGGGGTGACTATGGCTACACCTTC.

The chain couples TRBV5-6 to TRBJ2-7; 7 bases fit TRBD1. The CDR3 is made up of 16 amino acids. After removal of 0 bases from V and 3 bases from J, the junction contained 9 bases not matched to a gene. Germline V gene data show CDR1 as SGHDT and CDR2 as YYEEEE. CDR3 nucleotides: TGTGCCAGCAGCTTGGGGCCCCCGGGACAGCGCTACGAGCAGTACTTC. It specifies CASSLGPPGQRYEQYF.

The rearrangement links TRBV5-8 to TRBJ1-5, with 8 bases identical to TRBD1. Germline assignment: CDR1 SGHTS and CDR2 YDEGEE. The CDR3 sequence is 13 residues long. The J segment lost 6 bases and the V segment lost 9 bases, leaving 8 bases of the junction unmatched. CDR3 bases: TGTGCCACCACGGACAGGGTCAGTCAGCCCCAGCATTTT. This codes for CATTDRVSQPQHF.

This clone appeared once. CDR3 protein: CASSERDRGNSPLHF. Written as DNA, the CDR3 is TGTGCCAGCAGTGAACGGGACAGGGGGAATTCACCCCTCCACTTT. V usage is TRBV2 and J usage is TRBJ1-6, with 11 bases identical to TRBD1. Germline V gives CDR1 SNHLY, CDR2 FYNNEI. The trim removed 2 bases at V and 7 bases at J, leaving 1 base unmatched. The CDR3 totals 15 residues.

The J gene is TRBJ1-1, the V gene TRBV28, with D perhaps TRBD1 (6 bases). The length of the CDR3 is 14 residues. V lost 3 bases to trimming and J lost 5 bases, with 13 bases between them. Looked up from germline, CDR1 is MDHEN and CDR2 is SYDVKM. In DNA form, the CDR3 reads TGTGCCAGCAGTTTGGGACACCCAAAGACTGAAGCTTTCTTT. Amino acid sequence: CASSLGHPKTEAFF.

The genes are TRBV11-2 and TRBJ1-1, with 7 positions matching TRBD1. V lost 5 bases and J lost 4; bases outside the gene matches: 13. The CDR3 totals 16 residues. In germline, CDR1 is SGHAT, CDR2 FQNNGV. DNA of the CDR3: TGTGCCAGCAGCCGATCCGGGACAGCTGGGGGCACTGAAGCTTTCTTT. Translated, it gives CASSRSGTAGGTEAFF. Full variable domain (outside the CDR3, taken from reference TRBV11-2 and TRBJ1-1): EAGVAQSPRYKIIEKRQSVAFWCNPISGHATLYWYQQILGQGPKLLIQFQNNGVVDDSQLPKDRFSAERLKGVDSTLKIQPAKLEDSAVYLCASSRSGTAGGTEAFFGQGTRLTVV.

In this sample, this clone turned up a few times. The chain is built from TRBV2 and TRBJ1-6, with 8 bases aligning to TRBD1. V lost 5 bases, J lost 6 bases, and 6 bases stayed unmatched. Germline assignment: CDR1 SNHLY and CDR2 FYNNEI. CDR3 length: 15 residues. Here the CDR3 reads CASSLQGARNSPLHF. The CDR3 DNA reads as TGTGCCAGCAGTCTTCAGGGGGCGCGTAATTCACCCCTCCACTTT. Combining the CDR3 with reference TRBV2 and TRBJ1-6 gives the whole variable domain EPEVTQTPSHQVTQMGQEVILRCVPISNHLYFYWYRQILGQKVEFLVSFYNNEISEKSEIFDDQFSVERPDGSNFTLKIRSTKLEDSAMYFCASSLQGARNSPLHFGNGTRLTVT.

This clone has a single count. The CDR3 loop reads CASKHVVSYEQYF. CDR3 in DNA: TGTGCCAGCAAGCACGTGGTCTCCTACGAGCAGTACTTC. The V call is TRBV21-1, the J call TRBJ2-7; no check of the table's D call, TRBD2, against the DNA was made. TRBV21-1 is described as a pseudogene. The CDR3 spans 13 residues.

The chain carries TRBV23-1 and TRBJ1-1; D is unclear. TRBV23-1 is noted as an ORF with a role that remains uncertain. The V gene lost 1 base and the J gene lost 1 base, with 10 bases spanning the gap. The CDR3 contains 15 residues. CDR3 sequence reads: CASSQWAPKNTEAFF. The CDR3 DNA reads TGCGCCAGCAGTCAATGGGCACCAAAGAACACTGAAGCTTTCTTT.

Only a few counts were recorded for this clone. V and J are TRBV7-3 and TRBJ2-5; 8 bases are a match to TRBD1. Per germline, CDR1 SGHTA and CDR2 FQGTGA. The trim removed 5 bases at V and 9 bases at J, leaving 8 bases unmatched. The CDR3 runs to 13 residues. In DNA form, the CDR3 reads TGTGCCAGCAGCCCCGACAGGGGAATGGCCCAGTACTTC. Amino acid sequence: CASSPDRGMAQYF.

The chain uses TRBV9 and TRBJ2-2; TRBD2 is a possible D gene (5 bases). CDR1 SGDLS and CDR2 YYNGEE come from the germline V gene. V lost 1 base and J lost 3, with 19 bases in between. This CDR3 has 18 amino acids. The CDR3 nucleotides are TGTGCCAGCAGCGTATGGGTAGTTGGAGGTCTCGACACCGGGGAGCTGTTTTTT. Residues: CASSVWVVGGLDTGELFF. Supplemented by reference TRBV9 and TRBJ2-2, the full variable domain reads DSGVTQTPKHLITATGQRVTLRCSPRSGDLSVYWYQQSLDQGLQFLIQYYNGEERAKGNILERFSAQQFPDLHSELNLSSLELGDSALYFCASSVWVVGGLDTGELFFGEGSRLTVL.

The rearrangement uses TRBV2 and TRBJ2-3; D is possibly TRBD1 (6 bases). The ends were cut back, 7 bases at V and 1 base at J, with 18 bases in the middle. From germline, CDR1 is SNHLY and CDR2 FYNNEI. CDR3 length: 16 amino acids. CDR3 nucleotide sequence: TGTGCCAGCAACCCAAGTGGGGGCAGGGGCACAGATACGCAGTATTTT. Translated: CASNPSGGRGTDTQYF.

The chain combines TRBV19 with TRBJ1-1, with D perhaps matching TRBD1 (5 bases). Trimming stripped 5 bases from V and 5 bases from J, with 24 bases between. CDR3 size: 17 residues. Per germline, CDR1 LNHDA and CDR2 SQIVND (reference sequence). In DNA, the CDR3 is TGTGCCAGTAGTCCCTCCGGCAGGGTTTTTTACGGGACTGAAGCTTTCTTT. Protein product: CASSPSGRVFYGTEAFF.

V and J are TRBV7-2 and TRBJ1-2; 9 nucleotides align to TRBD1. Germline values: CDR1 SGHTA, CDR2 FQGNSA. The CDR3 is made up of 13 amino acids. V lost 5 bases, J lost 6 bases, and 4 bases stayed unmatched. CDR3 in amino acids: CASSPRTGDGYTF. The CDR3 DNA is TGTGCCAGCAGCCCCCGGACAGGGGATGGCTACACCTTC.

The chain carries TRBV5-6 and TRBJ1-5, with 8 bases matching TRBD1. The length of the CDR3 is 17 residues. J lost 6 bases, V lost 2 bases, and 13 bases had no gene match. Germline assignment: CDR1 SGHDT and CDR2 YYEEEE. DNA of the CDR3: TGTGCCAGCAGCTTAGAAGGGTATCAGACAGGGGCTCAGCCCCAGCATTTT. Translation gives CASSLEGYQTGAQPQHF.

J is TRBJ1-5 and V is TRBV30; D is uncertain. CDR1 and CDR2 (germline): GTSNPN, SVGIG (reference sequence). The V end was cut by 1 base, the J end by 9 bases, with 10 bases between. This CDR3 comprises 12 residues. The CDR3 bases are TGTGCCTGGAGTGCCCCCCCCGGGCCCCAGCATTTT. Its protein product is CAWSAPPGPQHF.

This chain uses TRBV7-3 with TRBJ2-3; D is perhaps TRBD2 (5 bases). The CDR3 spans 14 residues. CDR1 is SGHTA, CDR2 FQGTGA, per germline. Between the trimmed V and J ends, which lost 5 bases and 2 bases, there was a span of 11 bases. The DNA for the CDR3 is TGTGCCAGCAGCGCGAGCGGCATCACAGATACGCAGTATTTT. As protein: CASSASGITDTQYF.

The V gene is TRBV5-1, the J gene TRBJ2-2, with 8 bases aligning to TRBD1. The CDR3 extends over 16 amino acids. V lost 3 bases to trimming and J lost 3 bases; unmatched junction nucleotides: 7. Germline loops: CDR1 SGHRS, CDR2 YFSETQ. The CDR3 loop reads CASSYPTGADTGELFF. CDR3 in DNA: TGCGCCAGCAGCTATCCGACAGGGGCGGACACCGGGGAGCTGTTTTTT.

The gene calls are TRBV14 and TRBJ1-4; D perhaps matches TRBD1 (6 bases). Germline assignment: CDR1 SGHDN and CDR2 FVKESK. V gave up 1 base and J gave up 3 bases, with 9 bases separating them. The length of the CDR3 is 15 residues. In nucleotides, the CDR3 is TGTGCCAGCAGCCAAGTCAGGGGAGCTAATGAAAAACTGTTTTTT. Protein sequence: CASSQVRGANEKLFF.

The chain uses TRBV20-1 and TRBJ1-2, with D tentatively TRBD1 (6 bases). The V gene's germline CDR1 is DFQATT and CDR2 SNEGSKA (reference sequence). Trimming removed 6 bases at V and 8 bases at J, with 10 bases between. The CDR3 runs to 10 residues. CDR3 sequence reads: CSAYREGYTF. The CDR3 DNA reads TGCAGTGCGTACAGGGAGGGCTACACCTTC.

Notes on this clone: The sample carries other DNA sequences with the same CDR3. The chain carries TRBV5-1 and TRBJ1-1; D ambiguous. V lost 0 bases and J 0 bases, leaving 6 bases between the germline ends. The CDR3 loop spans 14 amino acids. Germline V CDR1 and CDR2: SGHRS, YFSETQ. As DNA, the CDR3 is TGCGCCAGCAGCTTGGCACCGGTGAACACTGAAGCTTTCTTT. Protein sequence: CASSLAPVNTEAFF.

V usage is TRBV18 and J usage is TRBJ1-1; no clear D gene. V dropped 0 bases and J dropped 0 bases, with 5 bases sitting between them. Germline V CDR1 and CDR2: KGHSH, LQKENI. This CDR3 is 14 amino acids long. The CDR3 loop is CASSPPLMNTEAFF. In DNA, the CDR3 is TGTGCCAGCTCACCACCTCTAATGAACACTGAAGCTTTCTTT.

V usage is TRBV5-4 and J usage is TRBJ2-7; 7 nucleotides align to TRBD1. The CDR3 runs to 15 residues. The germline gives CDR1 SGHNT, CDR2 YYREEE (reference sequence). With V trimmed by 0 bases and J by 3 bases, 6 bases remained unmatched. CDR3 nucleotides: TGTGCCAGCAGCTTGGAGGTGGGACAGAACTACGAGCAGTACTTC. This encodes CASSLEVGQNYEQYF.

The V gene is TRBV6-6, the J gene TRBJ2-2; the D is unclear. Germline values: CDR1 MNHNY, CDR2 SVGAGI (reference sequence). This CDR3 comprises 15 residues. V lost 6 bases to trimming and J lost 3 bases, with 14 bases between them. The DNA of the CDR3 is TGTGCCAGCAGCCCCCCCGACTCGTACACCGGGGAGCTGTTTTTT. It yields the protein CASSPPDSYTGELFF.

The V call is TRBV28, the J call TRBJ2-4, with 11 bases aligning to TRBD1. The CDR3 totals 19 residues. V was pared by 6 bases and J by 7 bases, with 20 bases of the junction left unmatched. In germline, CDR1 is MDHEN, CDR2 SYDVKM. CDR3 DNA: TGTGCCAGCAGCCCAATGGCGGGGACAGGGGGTCGGATATGGAACATTCAGTACTTC. The encoded protein is CASSPMAGTGGRIWNIQYF.